This TCR beta chain is from a study of blood T cell repertoires in COVID-19. Study in general: Nucleic acid was either cDNA or gDNA, and it came from T cells, B-cell-depleted T cells, or PBMCs.

This clone was recorded a few times. The CDR3 is 15 amino acids. The junction had 9 bases not matched to a gene; V was cut back by 4 bases and J by 5 bases. CDR1 and CDR2 (germline): SGHRS, YFSETQ. Only in-frame clones appear in the TCRdb table, and some are missing; sequencing was by immunoSEQ multiplex PCR. The data contain around 310,000 clones, 90% of them singletons. This chain links TRBV5-1 with TRBJ2-7, with TRBD2 matching over 10 bases. Sample: peripheral blood. The clonotype originates from a woman aged 40 to 50 with COVID-19, enrolled during active disease. The chain's CDR3 is CASSGVASGSHEQYF. The CDR3 DNA is TGCGCCAGCAGCGGGGTGGCTAGCGGGAGCCACGAGCAGTACTTC.